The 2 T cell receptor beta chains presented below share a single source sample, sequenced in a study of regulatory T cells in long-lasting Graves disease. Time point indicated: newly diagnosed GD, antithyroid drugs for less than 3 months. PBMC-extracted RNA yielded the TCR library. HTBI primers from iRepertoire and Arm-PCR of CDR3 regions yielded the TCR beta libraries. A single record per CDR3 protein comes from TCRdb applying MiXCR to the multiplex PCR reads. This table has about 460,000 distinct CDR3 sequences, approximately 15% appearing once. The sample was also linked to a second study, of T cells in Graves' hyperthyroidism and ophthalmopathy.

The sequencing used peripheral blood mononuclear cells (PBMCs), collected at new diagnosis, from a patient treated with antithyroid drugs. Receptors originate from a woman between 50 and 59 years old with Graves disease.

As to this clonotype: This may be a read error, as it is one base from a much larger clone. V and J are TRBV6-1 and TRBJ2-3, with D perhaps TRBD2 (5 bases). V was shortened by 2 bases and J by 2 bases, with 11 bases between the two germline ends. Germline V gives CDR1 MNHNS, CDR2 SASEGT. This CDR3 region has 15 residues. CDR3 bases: TGTGCCAGCAGTGAAAGCGGATACCACACAGATACGCAGTATTTT. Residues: CASSESGYHTDTQYF.

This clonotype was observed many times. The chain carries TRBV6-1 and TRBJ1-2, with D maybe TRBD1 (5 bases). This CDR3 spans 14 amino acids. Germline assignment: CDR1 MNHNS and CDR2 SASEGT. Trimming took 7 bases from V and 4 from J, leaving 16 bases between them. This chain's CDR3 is CASKWGPSVYGYTF. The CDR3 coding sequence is TGTGCCAGCAAGTGGGGACCTTCGGTCTATGGCTACACCTTC.